The T cell receptor (beta chain) described here comes from a study of T cell repertoires in cytomegalovirus infection. Study background: The authors relied on CMV epitopes, both recently identified HLA-C-restricted and well-studied HLA-B-restricted. Public TCR beta signatures provided an indication of both CMV infection and a matching HLA type.

Notes on the study in general: The study identified carriers of CMV plus the relevant HLA from cumulative public TCR beta family frequency. It was HLA-C-restricted CMV-specific TCR beta clonotypes that dominated the response ex vivo.

As for this clonotype: What it binds is not known. Since a much larger clone is just one base distant, this may be a read error. Likely a read error: the CDR3 ends without its conserved phenylalanine or tryptophan.

TCRdb called the reads again in MiXCR, with one record for every CDR3 protein. Among 90,000 to 110,000 distinct CDR3 sequences listed, around 30% were seen once. The V gene lost 2 bases and the J gene lost 4 bases, with 14 bases spanning the gap. The CDR3 spans 15 residues. Germline CDR1 and CDR2: SGHTA and FQGNSA. The chain uses TRBV7-2 and TRBJ1-2; a weak D match, TRBD1 (5 bases). This receptor was identified in a human donor in good health (CMV status not recorded). Some clones in this sample may be carry-over from other donors' samples. Sequenced here: CD8+ T cells from cultured PBMCs, sampled from culture after CMV antigen stimulation. The CDR3 reads CASSLSEGTVYGYTY. In nucleotides, the CDR3 is TGTGCCAGCAGCTTAAGTGAAGGGACGGTCTATGGCTACACCTAC.